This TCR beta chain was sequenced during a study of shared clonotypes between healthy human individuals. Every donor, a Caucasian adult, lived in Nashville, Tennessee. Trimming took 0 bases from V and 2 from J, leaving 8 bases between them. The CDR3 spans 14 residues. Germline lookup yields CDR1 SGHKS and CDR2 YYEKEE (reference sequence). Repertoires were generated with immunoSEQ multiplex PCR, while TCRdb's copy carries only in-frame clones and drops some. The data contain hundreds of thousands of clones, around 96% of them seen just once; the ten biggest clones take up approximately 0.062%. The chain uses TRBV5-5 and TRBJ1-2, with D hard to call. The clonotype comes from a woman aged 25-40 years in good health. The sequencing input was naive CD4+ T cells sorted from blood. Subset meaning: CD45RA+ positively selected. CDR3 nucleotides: TGTGCCAGCAGCTTGGCTTGGATGAACTATGGCTACACCTTC. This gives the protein CASSLAWMNYGYTF.